These T cell receptor beta chains were read from a single sample in a study of cytomegalovirus exposure and HLA in healthy donors. The table came from immunoSEQ multiplex PCR; TCRdb's copy has only in-frame clones and leaves some out. The sample yields 180,000 or so clones, over 75% seen once. Specimen: PBMCs. The receptors originated from a woman in her twenties or thirties in good health and CMV-seronegative. CDR3s include the opening cysteine and the closing phenylalanine or tryptophan. D genes are given only for firm matches. Clone size appears in some rows only: once, few, many, or a class for an expanded clone.

len | j_gene | d_gene | abundance | v_gene | CDR3nt | CDR3aa
14 | TRBJ1-2 | . | . | TRBV7-6 | TGTGCCAGCAGCCCCAAGGACATAAACTATGGCTACACCTTC | CASSPKDINYGYTF
14 | TRBJ1-1 | . | . | TRBV7-8 | TGTGCCAGCAGCTTAGGTGTCAGAGACTATGAAGCTTTCTTT | CASSLGVRDYEAFF
14 | TRBJ2-7 | . | . | TRBV19 | TGTGCCAGTAGTATAGTTGCGGGACCCGGATCGCAGTACTTC | CASSIVAGPGSQYF
12 | TRBJ1-5 | . | . | TRBV28 | TGTGCCAGCAGTTTCGGGGGACAGCCCCAGCATTTT | CASSFGGQPQHF
19 | TRBJ2-1 | TRBD2 | few | TRBV9 | TGTGCCAGCAGCGTGGGAGTAGGGACTAGCGGGGGTGGATACAATGAGCAGTTCTTC | CASSVGVGTSGGGYNEQFF
13 | TRBJ2-1 | . | . | TRBV5-5 | TGTGCCTCGAGTCGAGTTAGAAACAATGAGCAGTTCTTC | CASSRVRNNEQFF
18 | TRBJ2-1 | TRBD1 | . | TRBV7-9 | TGTGCCAGCAGCTTAGTAGGGAGGACAGGGGGCCGGTACAATGAGCAGTTCTTC | CASSLVGRTGGRYNEQFF
15 | TRBJ1-1 | TRBD1 | . | TRBV11-2 | TGTGCCAGCAGCCCGTACAGGGGGCGGTACACTGAAGCTTTCTTT | CASSPYRGRYTEAFF
16 | TRBJ1-5 | . | . | TRBV19 | TGTGCCAGTAGGTGGGGGGGTCAACGTAGCAATCAGCCCCAGCATTTT | CASRWGGQRSNQPQHF
18 | TRBJ1-3 | TRBD1 | . | TRBV7-2 | TGTGCCAGCAGCTTAGTGTGGACAGGGGATAGCTCTGGAAACACCATATATTTT | CASSLVWTGDSSGNTIYF
14 | TRBJ1-6 | . | . | TRBV27 | TGTGCCAGCAGTTTCTGGGGGGGTGATTCACCCCTCCACTTT | CASSFWGGDSPLHF
13 | TRBJ1-1 | TRBD1 | once | TRBV11-3 | TGTGCCAGCAGCTTTACAGGGGCCCCTGAAGCTTTCTTT | CASSFTGAPEAFF
15 | TRBJ2-4 | . | . | TRBV7-2 | TGTGCCAGCAGCTTATTTAAGCTAGCCAAAAACATTCAGTACTTC | CASSLFKLAKNIQYF
13 | TRBJ2-2 | . | few | TRBV29-1 | TGCAGCGTTGGACACACGAACACCGGGGAGCTGTTTTTT | CSVGHTNTGELFF
15 | TRBJ2-3 | . | . | TRBV5-1 | TGCGCCAGCAGCTTGGCGCCAGTTAGCACAGATACGCAGTATTTT | CASSLAPVSTDTQYF
15 | TRBJ1-4 | . | . | TRBV15 | TGTGCCACCAGCAGAGATCTGACGACTGATGAAAAACTGTTTTTT | CATSRDLTTDEKLFF
15 | TRBJ2-3 | TRBD2 | . | TRBV7-2 | TGTGCCAGCAGCCCCCGCGGGGGTCTCACAGATACGCAGTATTTT | CASSPRGGLTDTQYF
10 | TRBJ1-1 | . | . | TRBV29-1 | TGCAGCGGTATGAACACTGAAGCTTTCTTT | CSGMNTEAFF
12 | TRBJ1-2 | TRBD1 | once | TRBV29-1 | TGCAGCGTTGGGACAGGATCCTATGGCTACACCTTC | CSVGTGSYGYTF
16 | TRBJ2-3 | TRBD2 | . | TRBV4-1 | TGCGCCAGCAGCCAAATAACTAGCGGGGGCACAGATACGCAGTATTTT | CASSQITSGGTDTQYF
14 | TRBJ1-2 | TRBD1 | . | TRBV29-1 | TGCAGCGTCCTGGGGACAGAGAGTGGTAGTGGCTACACCTTC | CSVLGTESGSGYTF
15 | TRBJ2-1 | TRBD1 | . | TRBV27 | TGTGCCAGCAGTCCCGGGACAGGGGCCTACAATGAGCAGTTCTTC | CASSPGTGAYNEQFF
15 | TRBJ1-4 | . | once | TRBV6-5 | TGTGCCAGCAGTACACCTTCCCACGATAATGAAAAACTGTTTTTT | CASSTPSHDNEKLFF
15 | TRBJ1-2 | TRBD1 | . | TRBV5-1 | TGCGCCAGCGGTCTATCCGGGACAGGGAACTATGGCTACACCTTC | CASGLSGTGNYGYTF
17 | TRBJ2-7 | TRBD2 | once | TRBV5-1 | TGCGCCAGCAGCTTGGCCAGCGGGGGGGCCCTCCCCTACGAGCAGTACTTC | CASSLASGGALPYEQYF
18 | TRBJ2-5 | . | . | TRBV4-3 | TGCGCCAGCAGCCAAGATGTTGGGCCGGCAGGGCGAAGGGAGACCCAGTACTTC | CASSQDVGPAGRRETQYF
17 | TRBJ1-6 | TRBD1 | . | TRBV15 | TGTGCCACCAGCAGAGGACCGGGACAGGGGAGAGGTTCACCCCTCCACTTT | CATSRGPGQGRGSPLHF
13 | TRBJ2-7 | . | once | TRBV7-9 | TGTGCCAGCAGCTCTCAGAGGGGGTACGAGCAGTACTTC | CASSSQRGYEQYF